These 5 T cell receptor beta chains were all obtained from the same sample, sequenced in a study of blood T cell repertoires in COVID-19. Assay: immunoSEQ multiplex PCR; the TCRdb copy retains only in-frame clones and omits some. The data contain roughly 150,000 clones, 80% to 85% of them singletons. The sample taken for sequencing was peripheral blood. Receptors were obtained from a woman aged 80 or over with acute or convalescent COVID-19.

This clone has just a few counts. Written as DNA, the CDR3 is TGTGCCAGCAGCCCGCGGGTAGGGACTGGGGGCTACACCTTC. This codes for CASSPRVGTGGYTF. This chain joins TRBV7-8 and TRBJ1-2, with D maybe TRBD1 (5 bases). Between the trimmed V and J ends, which lost 5 bases and 8 bases, there was a span of 18 bases. There are 14 residues in the CDR3. The germline gives CDR1 SGHVS, CDR2 FQNEAQ.

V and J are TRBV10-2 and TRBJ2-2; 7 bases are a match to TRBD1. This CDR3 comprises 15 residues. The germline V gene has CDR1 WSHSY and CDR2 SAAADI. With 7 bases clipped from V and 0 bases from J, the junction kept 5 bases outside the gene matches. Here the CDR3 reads CASKTGVANTGELFF. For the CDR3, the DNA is TGCGCCAGCAAAACAGGGGTTGCGAACACCGGGGAGCTGTTTTTT.

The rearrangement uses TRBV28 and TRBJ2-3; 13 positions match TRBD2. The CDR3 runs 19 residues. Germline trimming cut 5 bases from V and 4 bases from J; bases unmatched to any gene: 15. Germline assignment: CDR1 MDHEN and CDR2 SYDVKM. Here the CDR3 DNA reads TGTGCCAGCAGTCTCTCCTCGTTGGTGGGACTAGCGGGATCAGATACGCAGTATTTT. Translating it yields CASSLSSLVGLAGSDTQYF.

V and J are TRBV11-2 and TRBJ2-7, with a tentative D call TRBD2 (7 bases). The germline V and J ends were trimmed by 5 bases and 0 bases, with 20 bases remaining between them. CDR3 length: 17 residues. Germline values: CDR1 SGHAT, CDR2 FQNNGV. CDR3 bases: TGTGCCAGCAGCCGTCTTCGGGGGGCTAAACACTCCTACGAGCAGTACTTC. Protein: CASSRLRGAKHSYEQYF.

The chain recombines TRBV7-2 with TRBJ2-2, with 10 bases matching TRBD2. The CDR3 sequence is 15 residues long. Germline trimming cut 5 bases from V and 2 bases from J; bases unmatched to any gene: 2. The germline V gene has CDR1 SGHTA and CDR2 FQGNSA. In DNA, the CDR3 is TGTGCCAGCAGCAAACTAGCGGGAAACACCGGGGAGCTGTTTTTT. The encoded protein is CASSKLAGNTGELFF.